This T cell receptor beta chain was sequenced during a study of radiation and T cells in renal cell carcinoma. The data were produced by immunoSEQ multiplex PCR, yet TCRdb's version contains in-frame clones alone and is incomplete. The sample includes about 83,000 clones, roughly 85% of them seen just once. Germline values: CDR1 SGHVS, CDR2 FQNEAQ. The CDR3 has 12 amino acids. V was shortened by 3 bases and J by 11 bases, with 13 bases between the two germline ends. Time point: blood 4 weeks post-SBRT, at nephrectomy. As to treatment: 15 Gy SBRT to primary tumor, nephrectomy 4 weeks later. Nephrectomy followed 15 Gy stereotactic body radiation by 4 weeks. After SBRT, blood was collected at 2 and 4 weeks, plus baseline.

The gene calls are TRBV7-8 and TRBJ2-5, with unresolved D. Sequencing was performed on blood, taken from a patient whose treatment included radiotherapy and nephrectomy. This TCR came from a woman aged 60-75 years with renal cell carcinoma. The CDR3 sequence: CASSFGTVDQYF. The CDR3 nucleotides are TGTGCCAGCAGCTTCGGCACGGTTGATCAGTACTTC.